Listed here are 2 T cell receptor beta chains from one sample, sequenced in a study of graft-versus-host responses after intestinal transplantation. These TCRs are of unknown antigen specificity. Clones were read by immunoSEQ multiplex PCR, and TCRdb kept only the in-frame ones, dropping some. The sample gives about 110,000 clones, just over 90% of which show up once; roughly 0.5% is in the top ten. The sample in question was unstimulated CD8+ T cells sorted from spleen or lymph node cells, obtained before intestinal transplant. All receptors derive from a human donor who received an intestinal transplant.

V gene TRBV6-5 combines with J gene TRBJ1-2; tentatively, D is TRBD1 (5 bases). The CDR3 runs to 14 residues. V shed 5 bases and J shed 1 base, with 11 bases lying between them. Germline values: CDR1 MNHEY, CDR2 SVGAGI. The CDR3 region has the DNA TGTGCCAGCAGTCCCCCGGGGGGTAACTATGGCTACACCTTC. Protein product: CASSPPGGNYGYTF.

The chain is built from TRBV27 and TRBJ2-5; D is perhaps TRBD1 (6 bases). V lost 3 bases to trimming and J lost 2 bases, with 19 bases between them. The germline V gene encodes CDR1 MNHEY and CDR2 SMNVEV (reference sequence). The CDR3 is 17 amino acids. In DNA form, the CDR3 reads TGTGCCAGCAGTTTGTCCGAGACAGGACAACCGCAAGAGACCCAGTACTTC. This encodes CASSLSETGQPQETQYF.